One sample yielded the 32 T cell receptor beta chains listed below, sequenced in a study of T cell responses to AZD1222 COVID-19 vaccine. Generated by immunoSEQ multiplex PCR, the TCRdb table keeps only in-frame clones and is missing some. This sample carries 150,000 or so clones, approximately 84% of them seen once, and the ten largest clones take about 20%. The sequencing used peripheral blood, collected on day 0 of AZD1222 vaccination. Receptors were obtained from an adult in good health.

The chain carries TRBV5-1 and TRBJ1-3; D is possibly TRBD1 (6 bases). This CDR3 has 16 amino acids. CDR1 and CDR2 (germline): SGHRS, YFSETQ. V was cut by 0 bases and J by 4 bases, with 14 bases left in between. As DNA, the CDR3 is TGCGCCAGCAGCTTGGTCCCAGGGGTGTACGGAAACACCATATATTTT. This sequence encodes CASSLVPGVYGNTIYF.

The chain carries TRBV7-2 and TRBJ1-2; D gene uncertain. This CDR3 region has 12 residues. The V gene lost 5 bases and the J gene lost 7 bases, with 11 bases spanning the gap. Germline V gene sequence: CDR1 SGHTA, CDR2 FQGNSA. The CDR3 nucleotides are TGTGCCAGCAGCCTAACTGTGGGTGGCTACACCTTC. It is translated as CASSLTVGGYTF. Combining the CDR3 with reference TRBV7-2 and TRBJ1-2 gives the whole variable domain GAGVSQSPSNKVTEKGKDVELRCDPISGHTALYWYRQSLGQGLEFLIYFQGNSAPDKSGLPSDRFSAERTGGSVSTLTIQRTQQEDSAVYLCASSLTVGGYTFGSGTRLTVV.

This rearrangement joins TRBV19 to TRBJ2-1, with a tentative D call TRBD2 (6 bases). Germline-derived CDR1 and CDR2 are LNHDA and SQIVND (reference sequence). This CDR3 is 14 amino acids long. Trimming took 5 bases from V and 6 from J, leaving 14 bases between them. The CDR3 coding sequence is TGTGCCAGTAGTCGCCGGGAGCTATTCAATGAGCAGTTCTTC. Translation: CASSRRELFNEQFF.

V is TRBV5-1 and J is TRBJ2-3; D possibly uses TRBD1 or TRBD2 (7 bases each). V gave up 2 bases and J gave up 5 bases, with 18 bases separating them. Per the germline V gene, CDR1 is SGHRS and CDR2 is YFSETQ. The CDR3 runs to 16 residues. This CDR3 is CASSFQGGPVGDTQYF. As DNA, the CDR3 is TGCGCCAGCAGCTTCCAGGGGGGGCCCGTAGGAGATACGCAGTATTTT.

The chain combines TRBV28 with TRBJ2-6, with 7 bases fitting TRBD1. The CDR3 consists of 17 residues. Trimming cost V 7 bases and J 0 bases; bases outside gene matches: 9. The germline CDR1 and CDR2 sequences are MDHEN and SYDVKM. Here the CDR3 reads CASTPTGSSSGANVLTF. CDR3 coding DNA: TGTGCCAGCACCCCGACAGGGTCCTCCTCTGGGGCCAACGTCCTGACTTTC.

The genes are TRBV3-1 (or the pseudogene TRBV3-2) and TRBJ2-5; 9 bases map to TRBD2. V dropped 3 bases and J dropped 4; count of bases not matched to a gene: 6. The CDR3 totals 15 residues. Germline assignment: CDR1 LGHDT and CDR2 YNNKEL (reference sequence). CDR3 DNA sequence: TGTGCCAGCAGCCATGGCGGGGGGGCATTAGAGACCCAGTACTTC. Translated, it gives CASSHGGGALETQYF.

V and J are TRBV9 and TRBJ2-7, with D unclear. The V gene lost 0 bases and the J gene lost 2 bases, with 9 bases spanning the gap. Germline V gives CDR1 SGDLS, CDR2 YYNGEE. The CDR3 is 14 amino acids. The CDR3 protein is CASSVELDPYEQYF. The CDR3 DNA reads as TGTGCCAGCAGCGTAGAATTGGACCCCTACGAGCAGTACTTC.

J is TRBJ2-2 and V is TRBV19; 9 positions match TRBD2. This CDR3 region has 15 residues. Germline V gives CDR1 LNHDA, CDR2 SQIVND (reference sequence). Trimming cost V 7 bases and J 1 base; bases outside gene matches: 4. The CDR3 loop is CASTKLAGNTGELFF. The CDR3 DNA follows: TGTGCCAGTACCAAACTAGCGGGGAACACCGGGGAGCTGTTTTTT.

This sequence joins TRBV19 and TRBJ1-1, with D unclear. The CDR3 spans 14 residues. In germline, CDR1 is LNHDA, CDR2 SQIVND (reference sequence). V was pared by 1 base and J by 4 bases, with 10 bases between. The DNA of the CDR3 is TGTGCCAGTAGTATAGTAGGGATTCGCACTGAAGCTTTCTTT. It is translated as CASSIVGIRTEAFF.

This chain joins TRBV5-1 and TRBJ1-1, with D uncertain. V lost 2 bases to trimming and J lost 1 base, with 6 bases between them. Germline CDR1 reads SGHRS; CDR2 reads YFSETQ. The CDR3 is 13 residues long. The chain's CDR3 is CASSLLSNTEAFF. Here the CDR3 DNA reads TGCGCCAGCAGCTTACTCTCGAACACTGAAGCTTTCTTT.

The V and J genes are TRBV11-3 and TRBJ2-3; 12 bases are a match to TRBD2. Germline CDR1 is SGHNT and CDR2 is YENEEA. The CDR3 extends over 16 amino acids. Trimming cost V 4 bases and J 1 base; bases outside gene matches: 3. The CDR3 spells CASSSRTSGGTDTQYF. As DNA, the CDR3 is TGTGCCAGCAGCTCTAGGACTAGCGGGGGCACAGATACGCAGTATTTT.

CDR3 bases: TGTGCCAGCAGTGAGACAGGGACGACCGGGGAGCTGTTTTTT. It specifies CASSETGTTGELFF. The V and J genes are TRBV6-1 and TRBJ2-2, with 7 positions matching TRBD1. The V and J ends lost 3 bases and 5 bases, in that order; junction bases with no gene match: 3. Germline V gene data show CDR1 as MNHNS and CDR2 as SASEGT. The CDR3 loop spans 14 amino acids.

CDR3 residues: CSGLRGTYEQYF. The CDR3 DNA reads TGCAGCGGCCTCAGGGGAACGTACGAGCAGTACTTC. The chain uses TRBV29-1 and TRBJ2-7; a possible D gene is TRBD1 (6 bases). The CDR3 extends over 12 amino acids. Trimming left V 7 bases short and J 4 bases short, with 14 bases between. The germline V gene has CDR1 SQVTM and CDR2 ANQGSEA.

V and J are TRBV3-1 (or the pseudogene TRBV3-2) and TRBJ2-7; D perhaps matches TRBD2 (5 bases). Per germline, CDR1 LGHDT and CDR2 YNNKEL (reference sequence). V lost 0 bases and J lost 10, with 16 bases in between. The CDR3 runs to 14 residues. As DNA, the CDR3 is TGTGCCAGCAGCCAAGATAACCTAGCAGTTGATCAGTACTTC. As protein: CASSQDNLAVDQYF.

This chain uses TRBV18 with TRBJ2-7; 8 nucleotides agree with TRBD1. Germline values: CDR1 KGHSH, CDR2 LQKENI. J lost 2 bases, V lost 3 bases, and 9 bases had no gene match. This CDR3 contains 16 residues. The CDR3, as DNA: TGTGCCAGCTCACCTCGGGACAGGAGTACCCCCTACGAGCAGTACTTC. It yields the protein CASSPRDRSTPYEQYF.

V gene TRBV19 combines with J gene TRBJ2-7; 8 bases are shared with TRBD2. The CDR3 length is 15 residues. V trimming: 6 bases; J trimming: 0 bases; junction bases outside the gene matches: 7. CDR1 and CDR2 (germline): LNHDA, SQIVND (reference sequence). The CDR3 DNA sequence: TGTGCCAGTAGCCGCTCGGGGGGGAGCTCCTACGAGCAGTACTTC. Translating gives CASSRSGGSSYEQYF.

The gene calls are TRBV29-1 and TRBJ2-2; 11 nucleotides agree with TRBD2. This CDR3 is built from 13 residues. Germline lookup yields CDR1 SQVTM and CDR2 ANQGSEA. The chain's CDR3 is CSFSGGAARELFF. The DNA of the CDR3 is TGCTCCTTTAGCGGGGGGGCCGCCCGGGAGCTGTTTTTT.

J is TRBJ2-2 and V is TRBV14; D is unclear. Germline CDR1 SGHDN, CDR2 FVKESK. V was shortened by 1 base and J by 3 bases, with 12 bases between the two germline ends. The CDR3 is made up of 16 amino acids. The CDR3 region has the DNA TGTGCCAGCAGCCAAGGTCCAGGTTCTTACACCGGGGAGCTGTTTTTT. Its translation: CASSQGPGSYTGELFF.

This sequence joins TRBV10-2 and TRBJ1-1, with D possibly TRBD1 on 6 matching bases. From germline, CDR1 is WSHSY and CDR2 SAAADI. The V gene lost 6 bases and the J gene lost 3 bases, with 14 bases spanning the gap. There are 14 residues in the CDR3. The CDR3 sequence: CASSEGQGYTEAFF. CDR3 nucleotide sequence: TGCGCCAGCAGCGAGGGGCAGGGGTACACTGAAGCTTTCTTT.

This chain joins TRBV7-2 and TRBJ2-5; 7 positions match TRBD1. The V segment lost 5 bases and the J segment 5 bases; nucleotides outside the gene matches: 11. This CDR3 has 15 residues. Germline lookup yields CDR1 SGHTA and CDR2 FQGNSA. The CDR3 loop reads CASSPEMTGFETQYF. DNA for the CDR3: TGTGCCAGCAGCCCAGAGATGACAGGGTTTGAGACCCAGTACTTC.

The V and J genes are TRBV7-2 and TRBJ2-3, with D perhaps assigned TRBD1 or TRBD2 (6 bases each). The V and J ends lost 5 bases and 6 bases respectively, with 18 bases between them. The germline V gene has CDR1 SGHTA and CDR2 FQGNSA. The CDR3 spans 15 residues. CDR3 region: CASSQGGQGQDTQYF. CDR3 in DNA: TGTGCCAGCAGCCAAGGGGGGCAGGGTCAGGATACGCAGTATTTT.

CDR3 protein: CASSLGASKGPLRDTQYF. The CDR3 region has the DNA TGTGCCAGCAGCTTAGGGGCCAGTAAGGGACCACTGCGAGATACGCAGTATTTT. The V call is TRBV7-2, the J call TRBJ2-3, with D perhaps TRBD1 or TRBD2 (5 bases each). Germline CDR1 reads SGHTA; CDR2 reads FQGNSA. The V and J ends lost 1 base and 5 bases respectively, with 22 bases between them. This CDR3 region has 18 residues.

The V call is TRBV9, the J call TRBJ2-1, with D tentatively TRBD2 (6 bases). This CDR3 region has 15 residues. V was pared by 0 bases and J by 2 bases, with 9 bases between. CDR1 SGDLS and CDR2 YYNGEE come from the germline V gene. This CDR3 is CASSVAPGAYNEQFF. CDR3 in DNA: TGTGCCAGCAGCGTAGCCCCGGGAGCCTACAATGAGCAGTTCTTC.

The chain couples TRBV30 to TRBJ1-5, with D possibly being TRBD1 (6 bases). The germline CDR1 and CDR2 sequences are GTSNPN and SVGIG (reference sequence). The germline V and J ends were trimmed by 4 bases and 5 bases, with 12 bases remaining between them. The CDR3 totals 13 residues. The CDR3 DNA is TGTGCCTGGACCGGGGACACCCATCAGCCCCAGCATTTT. Amino acid sequence: CAWTGDTHQPQHF.

The chain has TRBV28 and TRBJ1-2; 10 bases line up with TRBD1. Per the germline V gene, CDR1 is MDHEN and CDR2 is SYDVKM. Trimming removed 5 bases from V and 2 bases from J; junction bases left unmatched: 8. The CDR3 consists of 16 residues. CDR3 bases: TGTGCCAGCAGTCCAAGACAGGGGGCAAAGAACTATGGCTACACCTTC. It translates to CASSPRQGAKNYGYTF.

This chain joins TRBV10-2 and TRBJ1-4; D unclear. Trimming cost V 1 base and J 3 bases, with 12 bases left between them. The CDR3 totals 16 residues. Germline CDR1 and CDR2: WSHSY and SAAADI. CDR3: CASSEWSTLANEKLFF. Written as DNA, the CDR3 is TGCGCCAGCAGTGAGTGGTCCACCTTGGCTAATGAAAAACTGTTTTTT.

The V call is TRBV6-5, the J call TRBJ1-6; D is ambiguous. The CDR3 has 16 residues. With 0 bases removed from V and 7 bases from J, the gap between germline ends came to 13 bases. Germline V lookup: CDR1 MNHEY, CDR2 SVGAGI. CDR3 nucleotide sequence: TGTGCCAGCAGTTACTCGAACCGGCCGCTAAATTCACCCCTCCACTTT. It is translated as CASSYSNRPLNSPLHF.

This clone was picked up a small number of times. The chain combines TRBV4-3 with TRBJ1-1; D might be TRBD1 (5 bases). The ends were cut back, 1 base at V and 1 base at J, with 13 bases in the middle. Germline V gives CDR1 LGHNA, CDR2 YSLEER. The CDR3 is made up of 16 amino acids. DNA of the CDR3: TGCGCCAGCAGCCAAGGCGCGAGGGGACCGAACACTGAAGCTTTCTTT. Protein: CASSQGARGPNTEAFF.

V gene TRBV7-9 combines with J gene TRBJ2-7; 11 bases are shared with TRBD1. The V and J ends lost 5 bases and 4 bases, in that order; junction bases with no gene match: 4. The V gene's germline CDR1 is SEHNR and CDR2 FQNEAQ (reference sequence). This CDR3 has 14 amino acids. CDR3 region: CASSIGQGAYEQYF. The CDR3 coding sequence is TGTGCCAGCAGCATAGGACAGGGGGCATACGAGCAGTACTTC.

V gene TRBV6-5 combines with J gene TRBJ1-5; D may be TRBD1 (6 bases). Germline V gene data show CDR1 as MNHEY and CDR2 as SVGAGI. This CDR3 is 15 amino acids long. V was pared by 6 bases and J by 0 bases, with 12 bases between. The CDR3 DNA follows: TGTGCCAGCAGAAGGGACATTCTTAGCAATCAGCCCCAGCATTTT. This codes for CASRRDILSNQPQHF.

The rearrangement joins TRBV29-1 to TRBJ2-5, with 11 bases matching TRBD1. The J segment lost 5 bases and the V segment lost 4 bases, leaving 6 bases of the junction unmatched. The CDR3 sequence is 14 residues long. The germline gives CDR1 SQVTM, CDR2 ANQGSEA. CDR3 region: CSVVGQGARETQYF. The CDR3 region has the DNA TGCAGCGTTGTCGGACAGGGGGCGAGGGAGACCCAGTACTTC.

This clone was detected only a few times. CDR3 residues: CASSLRGGETQYF. In DNA form, the CDR3 reads TGTGCCAGCAGCTTGAGGGGTGGAGAGACCCAGTACTTC. V is TRBV5-6 and J is TRBJ2-5; possibly TRBD1 for D (5 bases). The CDR3 length is 13 residues. Trimming pared 1 base from V and 4 bases from J, leaving 8 bases between. CDR1 and CDR2 (germline): SGHDT, YYEEEE. Together with reference TRBV5-6 and TRBJ2-5, the CDR3 gives the full variable domain: DAGVTQSPTHLIKTRGQQVTLRCSPKSGHDTVSWYQQALGQGPQFIFQYYEEEERQRGNFPDRFSGHQFPNYSSELNVNALLLGDSALYLCASSLRGGETQYFGPGTRLLVL.